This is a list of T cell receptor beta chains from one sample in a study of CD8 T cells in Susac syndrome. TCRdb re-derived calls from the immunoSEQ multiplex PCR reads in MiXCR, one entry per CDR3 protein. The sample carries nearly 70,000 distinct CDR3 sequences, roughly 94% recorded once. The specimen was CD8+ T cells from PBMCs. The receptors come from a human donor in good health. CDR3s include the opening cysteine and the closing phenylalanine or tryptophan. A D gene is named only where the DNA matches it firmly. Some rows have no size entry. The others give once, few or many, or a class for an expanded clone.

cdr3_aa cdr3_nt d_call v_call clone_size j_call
CASSQSGSAKNIQYF TGTGCCAGCAGCCAATCGGGGTCGGCCAAAAACATTCAGTACTTC NA TRBV16 NA TRBJ2-4
CASSSWDQGFNYGYTF TGCGCCAGCAGCTCTTGGGATCAGGGTTTCAATTATGGCTACACCTTC NA TRBV5-1 NA TRBJ1-2
CASSLYSGQAYEQYF TGTGCCAGCAGTTTATACTCTGGGCAGGCCTACGAGCAGTACTTC NA TRBV28 once TRBJ2-7
CASSPETNTEAFF TGTGCCAGCAGTCCGGAGACGAACACTGAAGCTTTCTTT NA TRBV28 once TRBJ1-1
CASSPGTGGIETQYF TGTGCCAGCAGCCCGGGGACAGGAGGAATCGAGACCCAGTACTTC TRBD1 TRBV3-1 NA TRBJ2-5
CASSQRGGLGSHEQYF TGTGCCAGCAGCCAACGGGGAGGCCTTGGGAGCCACGAGCAGTACTTC NA TRBV3-1 NA TRBJ2-7
CASSVEGRDQETQYF TGTGCCAGCAGCGTAGAAGGCAGGGACCAAGAGACCCAGTACTTC NA TRBV9 NA TRBJ2-5
CASSDDRGISYNSPLHF TGTGCCAGCAGTGACGACAGGGGAATATCCTATAATTCACCCCTCCACTTT TRBD1 TRBV25-1 once TRBJ1-6
CATPRDLAYEQYF TGTGCCACCCCCCGGGACCTGGCCTACGAGCAGTACTTC NA TRBV19 NA TRBJ2-7
CASSYGPEAFF TGTGCCAGTAGTTACGGACCCGAAGCTTTCTTT NA TRBV19 few TRBJ1-1
CASSLGNEQYF TGTGCCAGCAGTTTGGGGAACGAGCAGTACTTC NA TRBV12-3/TRBV12-4 NA TRBJ2-7
CASSQGKGIGNEQYF TGCGCCAGCAGCCAAGGGAAGGGGATCGGCAACGAGCAGTACTTC NA TRBV4-1 few TRBJ2-7
CSARVGLFAYNEQFF TGCAGTGCTAGAGTTGGGCTGTTCGCCTACAATGAGCAGTTCTTC NA TRBV20-1 NA TRBJ2-1
CASSYLRGSSTDTQYF TGTGCCAGCAGCTACCTCAGGGGTTCTAGCACAGATACGCAGTATTTT NA TRBV13 NA TRBJ2-3
CAWRTGENYGYTF TGTGCCTGGAGGACAGGGGAAAACTATGGCTACACCTTC TRBD1 TRBV30 NA TRBJ1-2
CASSTRQGWAQYF TGTGCCAGCAGCACCCGACAGGGTTGGGCGCAGTATTTT TRBD1 TRBV11-2 NA TRBJ2-3
CASSDWDRDSYGYTF TGTGCCAGCAGTGATTGGGACAGGGACAGCTATGGCTACACCTTC TRBD1 TRBV25-1 NA TRBJ1-2
CASSLEGDRRKPTEAFF TGTGCCAGCAGCTTAGAGGGGGACCGCCGGAAACCCACTGAAGCTTTCTTT NA TRBV7-9 NA TRBJ1-1
CASSEDPTNEKLFF TGTGCCAGCAGTGAGGATCCAACTAATGAAAAACTGTTTTTT NA TRBV2 NA TRBJ1-4
CASSLGWVPNTEAFF TGCGCCAGCAGCTTGGGGTGGGTACCCAACACTGAAGCTTTCTTT NA TRBV5-1 NA TRBJ1-1
CASSPDGGADEKLFF TGTGCCAGCAGTCCCGACGGTGGAGCAGATGAAAAACTGTTTTTT NA TRBV12-3/TRBV12-4 NA TRBJ1-4
CASTPGETQYF TGTGCCAGCACCCCAGGCGAGACCCAGTACTTC NA TRBV12-3/TRBV12-4 NA TRBJ2-5
CASSLARTGGSSNSPLHF TGCGCCAGCAGCTTGGCAAGGACAGGGGGCTCAAGTAATTCACCCCTCCACTTT TRBD1 TRBV5-1 once TRBJ1-6
CSVEVGQGNTIYF TGCAGCGTTGAAGTGGGACAAGGAAACACCATATATTTT NA TRBV29-1 NA TRBJ1-3
CASSPSGGSNYGYTF TGTGCCAGCAGCCCCTCAGGGGGTAGTAACTATGGCTACACCTTC TRBD1 TRBV12-3/TRBV12-4 once TRBJ1-2
CASSLGQGGRQPQHF TGTGCCAGCAGCTTGGGACAGGGGGGCCGTCAGCCCCAGCATTTT TRBD1 TRBV5-8 NA TRBJ1-5
CASSTEGSEADTQYF TGTGCCAGCAGCACAGAGGGATCTGAGGCAGATACGCAGTATTTT NA TRBV7-9 NA TRBJ2-3
CSAKLTEAFF TGCAGCGCGAAGCTCACTGAAGCTTTCTTT NA TRBV29-1 NA TRBJ1-1
CASSSSGYGTDTQYF TGCGCCAGCAGCTCATCAGGGTATGGCACAGATACGCAGTATTTT NA TRBV5-1 NA TRBJ2-3
CASSRQIGAQYF TGTGCCAGCAGCCGACAAATCGGGGCCCAGTACTTC NA TRBV21-1 NA TRBJ2-5
CASSLGTGVSETQYF TGTGCCAGCAGCCTCGGGACAGGGGTCTCAGAGACCCAGTACTTC TRBD1 TRBV7-8 NA TRBJ2-5
CASSGVGVLDEQYF TGCGCCAGCAGCGGTGTAGGGGTTCTCGACGAGCAGTACTTC NA TRBV5-1 once TRBJ2-7
CASRDSYEQYF TGTGCCAGCAGGGACAGTTACGAGCAGTACTTC NA TRBV7-9 few TRBJ2-7
CSARDSGYEQYF TGCAGTGCTAGAGATTCGGGGTACGAGCAGTACTTC NA TRBV20-1 NA TRBJ2-7
CASGIPPYNQPQHF TGTGCCAGCGGTATCCCTCCGTACAATCAGCCCCAGCATTTT NA TRBV7-3 NA TRBJ1-5
CAWGPGTGANVLTF TGTGCCTGGGGGCCGGGAACTGGGGCCAACGTCCTGACTTTC NA TRBV30 NA TRBJ2-6
CASSLAHRVWETQYF TGCGCCAGCAGCCTGGCCCACAGGGTATGGGAGACCCAGTACTTC NA TRBV4-3 NA TRBJ2-5
CASSRGANTGELFF TGTGCCAGCAGCCGGGGCGCGAACACCGGGGAGCTGTTTTTT NA TRBV9 NA TRBJ2-2
CASSTTRDEYINEQFF TGTGCCAGCAGCACCACCCGGGACGAGTATATCAATGAGCAGTTCTTC NA TRBV7-9 NA TRBJ2-1
CAVRVADNEQFF TGTGCCGTCAGGGTAGCGGACAATGAGCAGTTCTTC NA TRBV19 NA TRBJ2-1
CASSPGGDEQFF TGTGCCAGCAGCCCTGGTGGGGATGAGCAGTTCTTC NA TRBV5-6 NA TRBJ2-1
CASSSLASTDTQYF TGTGCCAGCAGCTCACTAGCAAGCACAGATACGCAGTATTTT NA TRBV12-3/TRBV12-4 once TRBJ2-3
CASSYSFWTSDDTGELFF TGTGCCAGCAGTTACTCGTTTTGGACTAGCGACGACACCGGGGAGCTGTTTTTT TRBD2 TRBV6-5 NA TRBJ2-2
CASGPLGVQYF TGTGCCAGCGGGCCTTTGGGGGTGCAGTACTTC NA TRBV27 once TRBJ2-5
CASSVDRGLLRTQYF TGCGCCAGCAGCGTGGATAGGGGGCTGCTGCGGACCCAGTACTTC TRBD1 TRBV5-1 NA TRBJ2-5
CASSAGQDNSPLHF TGTGCCAGCAGTGCGGGTCAGGATAATTCACCCCTCCACTTT NA TRBV2 NA TRBJ1-6
CATRWGGNEQFF TGTGCTACTAGGTGGGGCGGCAATGAGCAGTTCTTC NA TRBV19 NA TRBJ2-1
CAWSDGWTYEQYF TGTGCCTGGAGTGACGGGTGGACCTACGAGCAGTACTTC NA TRBV30 NA TRBJ2-7
CASSNLMDEQFF TGTGCCAGCAGCAACCTTATGGATGAGCAGTTCTTC NA TRBV9 NA TRBJ2-1
CASSFWTSGGHNEQFF TGTGCCAGCAGTTTCTGGACTAGCGGGGGGCACAATGAGCAGTTCTTC TRBD2 TRBV28 once TRBJ2-1
CASSQDSGGIGELFF TGTGCCAGCAGCCAAGATTCCGGGGGGATCGGGGAGCTGTTTTTT TRBD2 TRBV3-1 NA TRBJ2-2